Below, 5 T cell receptor beta chains from the same sample are listed, as sequenced in a study of blood T cell repertoires in COVID-19. Libraries were prepared by immunoSEQ multiplex PCR; TCRdb keeps only in-frame clonotypes and omits some of them. The sample carries around 200,000 clones, over 75% recorded once. Material: peripheral blood. Receptors originate from a man older than 75 with acute or convalescent COVID-19.

This chain uses TRBV7-8 with TRBJ2-2, with TRBD2 matching over 7 bases. Germline-derived CDR1 and CDR2 are SGHVS and FQNEAQ. J gave up 4 bases and V 3 bases, and 8 bases lay outside the gene matches. This CDR3 is 16 amino acids long. The CDR3 spells CASSFHGGGSTGELFF. DNA for the CDR3: TGTGCCAGCAGCTTCCACGGCGGCGGGAGCACCGGGGAGCTGTTTTTT.

The chain joins TRBV5-1 to TRBJ1-1; TRBD1 matches at 7 bases. Germline assignment: CDR1 SGHRS and CDR2 YFSETQ. The CDR3 has 15 residues. With V trimmed by 1 base and J by 1 base, 4 bases remained unmatched. The CDR3 DNA reads as TGCGCCAGCAGCTTGATGCAGGGGGGGAACACTGAAGCTTTCTTT. As protein: CASSLMQGGNTEAFF.

V and J are TRBV11-1 and TRBJ1-1, with D maybe TRBD1 (6 bases). Trimming removed 5 bases at V and 4 bases at J, with 11 bases between. Germline CDR1 and CDR2: SGHAT and FQDESV (reference sequence). The CDR3 is 13 amino acids. The CDR3 protein is CASSTQGSTEAFF. The CDR3 DNA reads as TGTGCCAGCAGCACACAGGGTTCCACTGAAGCTTTCTTT.

This chain joins TRBV29-1 and TRBJ2-1; 10 bases align to TRBD1. This CDR3 contains 19 residues. The germline V gene has CDR1 SQVTM and CDR2 ANQGSEA. V lost 0 bases and J lost 7; bases outside the gene matches: 18. CDR3: CSVEDRGTGVLGRGNEQFF. CDR3 nucleotides: TGCAGCGTTGAAGATCGAGGGACAGGGGTTCTAGGCCGAGGGAATGAGCAGTTCTTC.

This rearrangement joins TRBV19 to TRBJ2-2; D is possibly TRBD2 (6 bases). The CDR3 totals 19 residues. Trimming removed 7 bases at V and 0 bases at J, with 24 bases between. Germline V CDR1 and CDR2: LNHDA, SQIVND (reference sequence). The CDR3 loop reads CASTKFPPFAGTNTGELFF. The CDR3 DNA is TGTGCCAGTACCAAGTTCCCGCCCTTCGCGGGGACGAACACCGGGGAGCTGTTTTTT.